The rows below give T cell receptor beta chains drawn from one sample of a study of T cell responses to AZD1222 COVID-19 vaccine. Sequencing used immunoSEQ multiplex PCR; TCRdb keeps in-frame clones, though not all of them. The sample yields some 150,000 clones, roughly 90% seen once. Sequencing was performed on peripheral blood, taken 28 days after the second AZD1222 dose. The receptor set was obtained from an adult who received the AZD1222 COVID-19 vaccine. The CDR3 runs from the conserved cysteine through the conserved F or W. A D gene is named only where the DNA matches it firmly. Clone size is shown for a subset of rows, as once, few, many or a class of expanded clone.

abundance	j_gene	v_gene	d_gene	CDR3aa	CDR3nt
.	TRBJ2-2	TRBV7-9	TRBD1	CASSLRQGTQFTGELFF	TGTGCCAGCAGCTTACGACAGGGGACTCAATTCACCGGGGAGCTGTTTTTT
.	TRBJ1-2	TRBV6-6	.	CASTLGFNYGYTF	TGTGCCAGCACTCTGGGGTTTAACTATGGCTACACCTTC
.	TRBJ2-7	TRBV19	.	CASSIGRPAYEQYF	TGTGCCAGTAGTATAGGTCGACCAGCCTACGAGCAGTACTTC
.	TRBJ2-1	TRBV7-2	TRBD2	CASSLGSGSYNEQFF	TGTGCCAGCAGCTTAGGTAGCGGGAGTTACAATGAGCAGTTCTTC
once	TRBJ2-1	TRBV4-1	.	CASSPDHYYNEQFF	TGCGCCAGCAGCCCGGACCATTACTACAATGAGCAGTTCTTC
.	TRBJ2-5	TRBV24-1	.	CATSDTLDSAQETQYF	TGTGCCACCAGTGATACGTTAGACAGTGCTCAAGAGACCCAGTACTTC
.	TRBJ2-1	TRBV5-1	TRBD2	CASSLRTSGYNEQFF	TGCGCCAGCAGCTTAAGGACTAGCGGGTACAATGAGCAGTTCTTC
.	TRBJ1-5	TRBV2	.	CASSAQGGVQPQHF	TGTGCCAGCAGCGCACAGGGTGGGGTTCAGCCCCAGCATTTT
.	TRBJ1-5	TRBV28	.	CASRKQGVTVQPQHF	TGTGCCAGCAGAAAACAGGGCGTGACTGTACAGCCCCAGCATTTT
.	TRBJ1-1	TRBV7-3	.	CASSLGGTNTEAFF	TGTGCCAGCAGCTTAGGGGGGACGAACACTGAAGCTTTCTTT
.	TRBJ2-1	TRBV24-1	TRBD2	CATSDFGTGGSYNEQFF	TGTGCCACCAGTGATTTTGGGACGGGAGGGTCCTACAATGAGCAGTTCTTC
few	TRBJ2-5	TRBV4-1	.	CASSQRGYSETQYF	TGCGCCAGCAGCCAAAGAGGGTACAGCGAGACCCAGTACTTC
.	TRBJ2-1	TRBV5-4	.	CASSLVVDNEQFF	TGTGCCAGCAGCTTGGTGGTTGACAATGAGCAGTTCTTC
.	TRBJ1-5	TRBV30	.	CAWSVGPAPQHF	TGTGCCTGGAGTGTTGGCCCAGCGCCCCAGCATTTT
.	TRBJ1-6	TRBV7-2	TRBD1	CASSFGTVNSPLHF	TGTGCCAGCAGCTTTGGGACAGTTAATTCACCCCTCCACTTT
.	TRBJ2-5	TRBV13	.	CASSLISVQETQYF	TGTGCCAGCAGCTTAATTTCAGTTCAGGAGACCCAGTACTTC
.	TRBJ2-1	TRBV4-3	.	CASSLERISSNEQFF	TGCGCCAGCAGCCTCGAGCGGATCTCGAGCAATGAGCAGTTCTTC
.	TRBJ2-7	TRBV3-1/TRBV3-2	TRBD2	CASSRLGTAGGGSYEQYF	TGTGCCAGCAGCCGCCTAGGTACGGCGGGGGGGGGCTCCTACGAGCAGTACTTC
.	TRBJ1-6	TRBV6-2/TRBV6-3	.	CASSATGRLGPPLHF	TGTGCCAGCAGTGCCACGGGACGGCTGGGGCCACCCCTCCACTTT
.	TRBJ1-2	TRBV7-9	.	CASSPTSNYGYTF	TGTGCCAGCAGCCCGACATCCAACTATGGCTACACCTTC
.	TRBJ1-2	TRBV7-2	.	CASSSRLRVYGYTF	TGTGCCAGCAGCTCACGGTTGCGGGTCTATGGCTACACCTTC
.	TRBJ1-6	TRBV5-4	.	CASSLADNSPLHF	TGTGCCAGCAGCTTGGCGGATAATTCACCCCTCCACTTT
.	TRBJ1-1	TRBV18	.	CASSPVREVTEAFF	TGTGCCAGCTCACCCGTCAGGGAGGTCACTGAAGCTTTCTTT
.	TRBJ1-1	TRBV5-8	.	CASSSQGKVWNTEAFF	TGTGCCAGCAGCTCCCAGGGTAAGGTGTGGAACACTGAAGCTTTCTTT
.	TRBJ1-1	TRBV20-1	TRBD1	CSASQGASMNTEAFF	TGCAGTGCTAGTCAGGGGGCGTCCATGAACACTGAAGCTTTCTTT
.	TRBJ2-2	TRBV12-3/TRBV12-4	.	CASNLGTGELFF	TGTGCCAGCAATCTCGGGACCGGGGAGCTGTTTTTT
.	TRBJ1-6	TRBV6-5	.	CASSYSGPAANSPLHF	TGTGCCAGCAGTTACTCAGGCCCGGCAGCTAATTCACCCCTCCACTTT
.	TRBJ2-1	TRBV19	TRBD2	CASSIIPRGSDEQFF	TGTGCCAGTAGTATAATCCCGCGGGGGTCCGATGAGCAGTTCTTC
few	TRBJ1-1	TRBV19	.	CASSIGSRGANTEAFF	TGTGCCAGTAGTATCGGCTCGAGAGGGGCGAACACTGAAGCTTTCTTT
once	TRBJ1-1	TRBV19	TRBD1	CASSIDRGLNTEAFF	TGTGCCAGTAGTATAGACAGGGGGCTTAACACTGAAGCTTTCTTT
.	TRBJ1-1	TRBV4-2	.	CASSQVQNTEAFF	TGTGCCAGCAGCCAAGTCCAGAACACTGAAGCTTTCTTT
.	TRBJ2-1	TRBV25-1	TRBD1	CASSSIRDRTYNEQFF	TGTGCCAGCAGTTCGATCCGGGACAGGACCTACAATGAGCAGTTCTTC
few	TRBJ2-7	TRBV30	.	CAWSTGSEQYF	TGTGCCTGGAGTACCGGGAGCGAGCAGTACTTC
.	TRBJ1-2	TRBV19	TRBD1	CASKGQDDRGYVTF	TGTGCCAGTAAGGGACAGGACGATCGGGGCTACGTCACCTTC
.	TRBJ1-6	TRBV7-2	TRBD1	CASSLDRGNSPLHF	TGTGCCAGCAGCTTGGACAGGGGAAATTCACCCCTCCACTTT
.	TRBJ2-1	TRBV27	.	CASRAELSYNEQFF	TGTGCCAGCCGGGCGGAGCTCTCCTACAATGAGCAGTTCTTC
.	TRBJ1-4	TRBV28	TRBD1	CASSSYRQGREKLFF	TGTGCCAGCAGCTCCTACCGACAGGGAAGGGAAAAACTGTTTTTT
.	TRBJ2-7	TRBV4-3	TRBD2	CASSQDASGRRYEQYF	TGCGCCAGCAGCCAAGATGCTAGCGGGAGGAGGTACGAGCAGTACTTC
.	TRBJ1-5	TRBV28	.	CASSLRTQKYSNQPQHF	TGTGCCAGCAGTCTCCGGACCCAGAAGTATAGCAATCAGCCCCAGCATTTT
.	TRBJ1-6	TRBV11-2	.	CASSPGTWDSPLHF	TGTGCCAGCAGCCCGGGGACGTGGGATTCACCCCTCCACTTT
.	TRBJ1-2	TRBV7-9	.	CASSLVPTGGAGGYTF	TGTGCCAGCAGCTTAGTCCCGACAGGAGGTGCTGGGGGCTACACCTTC
.	TRBJ2-7	TRBV11-2	.	CASSQGWRGGYEQYF	TGTGCCAGCAGCCAAGGTTGGAGGGGGGGCTACGAGCAGTACTTC
.	TRBJ2-7	TRBV12-3/TRBV12-4	.	CASSAVISYEQYF	TGTGCCAGCAGTGCCGTTATCTCCTACGAGCAGTACTTC
.	TRBJ1-5	TRBV27	TRBD1	CASSPDRGLYQPQHF	TGTGCCAGCAGCCCCGACAGGGGCCTTTACCAGCCCCAGCATTTT
.	TRBJ1-5	TRBV7-9	TRBD1	CASSPGRGLADSNQPQHF	TGTGCCAGCAGCCCAGGCAGGGGGCTTGCCGATAGCAATCAGCCCCAGCATTTT
.	TRBJ2-3	TRBV27	TRBD2	CASSLAGGGTDTQYF	TGTGCCAGCAGTCTAGCGGGAGGTGGAACAGATACGCAGTATTTT
.	TRBJ1-1	TRBV7-9	.	CASQGLAEAFF	TGTGCCAGCCAGGGGCTAGCTGAAGCTTTCTTT
.	TRBJ1-5	TRBV4-1	.	CASSHYGQSNQPQHF	TGCGCCAGCAGCCATTACGGACAGAGCAATCAGCCCCAGCATTTT
.	TRBJ1-5	TRBV29-1	TRBD1	CSVHAGGDRGNSNQPQHF	TGCAGCGTCCACGCTGGCGGTGACAGGGGCAATAGCAATCAGCCCCAGCATTTT
.	TRBJ2-7	TRBV27	.	CASSLQGLSYEQYF	TGTGCCAGCAGTCTACAGGGTCTATCCTACGAGCAGTACTTC
.	TRBJ2-2	TRBV27	.	CASSLTGELFF	TGTGCCAGCAGTCTCACCGGGGAGCTGTTTTTT